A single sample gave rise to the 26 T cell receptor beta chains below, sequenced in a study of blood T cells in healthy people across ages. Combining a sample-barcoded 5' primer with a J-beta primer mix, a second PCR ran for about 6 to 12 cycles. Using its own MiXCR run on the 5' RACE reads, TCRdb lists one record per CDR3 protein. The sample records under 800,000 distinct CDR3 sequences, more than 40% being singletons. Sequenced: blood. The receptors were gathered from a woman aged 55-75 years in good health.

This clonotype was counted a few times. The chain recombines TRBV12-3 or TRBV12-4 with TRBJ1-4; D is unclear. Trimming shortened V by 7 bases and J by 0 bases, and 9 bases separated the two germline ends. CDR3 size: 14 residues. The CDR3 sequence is CASTRRATNEKLFF. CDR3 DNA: TGTGCCAGCACGAGAAGGGCAACTAATGAAAAACTGTTTTTT.

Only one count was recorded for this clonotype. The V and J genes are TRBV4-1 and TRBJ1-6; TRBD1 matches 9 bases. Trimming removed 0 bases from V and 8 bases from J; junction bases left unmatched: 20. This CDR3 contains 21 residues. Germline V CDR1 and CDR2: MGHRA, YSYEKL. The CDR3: CASSQDWRTGVYNTADSPLHF. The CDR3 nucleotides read TGCGCCAGCAGCCAAGATTGGAGGACAGGGGTCTATAATACGGCCGATTCACCCCTCCACTTT.

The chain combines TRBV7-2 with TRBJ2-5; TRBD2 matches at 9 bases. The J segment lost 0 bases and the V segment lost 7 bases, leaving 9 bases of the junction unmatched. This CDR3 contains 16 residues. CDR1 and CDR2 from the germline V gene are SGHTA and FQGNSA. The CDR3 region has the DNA TGTGCCAGCACCGAGACTAGCGGAGGGTACCAAGAGACCCAGTACTTC. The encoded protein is CASTETSGGYQETQYF.

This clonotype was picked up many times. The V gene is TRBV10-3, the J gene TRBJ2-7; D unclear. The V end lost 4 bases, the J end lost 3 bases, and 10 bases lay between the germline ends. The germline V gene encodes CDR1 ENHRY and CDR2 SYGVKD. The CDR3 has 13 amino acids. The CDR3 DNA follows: TGTGCCATCAGTGCTTCAGGCGGCTACGAGCAGTACTTC. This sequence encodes CAISASGGYEQYF.

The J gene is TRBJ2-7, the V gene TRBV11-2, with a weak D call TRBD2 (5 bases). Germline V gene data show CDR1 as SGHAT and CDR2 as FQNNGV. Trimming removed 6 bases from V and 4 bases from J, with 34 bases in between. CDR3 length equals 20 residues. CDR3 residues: CASRHVARKPSPHSKYEQYF. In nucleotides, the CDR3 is TGTGCCAGCAGACATGTAGCGAGGAAACCCTCTCCACATTCCAAATACGAGCAGTACTTC.

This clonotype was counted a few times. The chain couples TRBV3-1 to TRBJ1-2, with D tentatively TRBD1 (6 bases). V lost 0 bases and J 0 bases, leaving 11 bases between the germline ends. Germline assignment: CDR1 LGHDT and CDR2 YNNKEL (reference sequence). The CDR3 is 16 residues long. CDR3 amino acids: CASSQEDRQANYGYTF. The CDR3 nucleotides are TGTGCCAGCAGCCAAGAAGACCGACAGGCTAACTATGGCTACACCTTC.

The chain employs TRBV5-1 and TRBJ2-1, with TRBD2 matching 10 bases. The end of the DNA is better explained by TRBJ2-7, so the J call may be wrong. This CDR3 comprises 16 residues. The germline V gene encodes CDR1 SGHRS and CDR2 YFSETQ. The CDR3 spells CASRGGTSEGDNEQYF. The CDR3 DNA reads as TGCGCCAGCAGGGGTGGGACTAGCGAGGGAGACAATGAGCAGTACTTC.

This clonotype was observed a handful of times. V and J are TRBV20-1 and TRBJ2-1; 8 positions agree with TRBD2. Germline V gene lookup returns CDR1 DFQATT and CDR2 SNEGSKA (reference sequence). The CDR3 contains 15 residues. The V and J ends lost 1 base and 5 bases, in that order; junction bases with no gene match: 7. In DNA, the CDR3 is TGCAGTGCTAGAGCCTGGAGCGGGAGAAACAATGAGCAGTTCTTC. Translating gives CSARAWSGRNNEQFF.

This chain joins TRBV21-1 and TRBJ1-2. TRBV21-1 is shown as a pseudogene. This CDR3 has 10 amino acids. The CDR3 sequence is CASSKRGYTF. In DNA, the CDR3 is TGTGCCAGCAGCAAACGCGGCTACACCTTC.

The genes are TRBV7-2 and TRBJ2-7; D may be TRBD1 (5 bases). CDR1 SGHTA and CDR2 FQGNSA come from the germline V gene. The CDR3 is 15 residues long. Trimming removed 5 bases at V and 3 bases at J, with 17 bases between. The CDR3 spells CASSPHDSLLYEQYF. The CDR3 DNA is TGTGCCAGCAGCCCTCATGACAGCCTACTCTACGAGCAGTACTTC. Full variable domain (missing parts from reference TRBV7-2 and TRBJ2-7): GAGVSQSPSNKVTEKGKDVELRCDPISGHTALYWYRQSLGQGLEFLIYFQGNSAPDKSGLPSDRFSAERTGGSVSTLTIQRTQQEDSAVYLCASSPHDSLLYEQYFGPGTRLTVT.

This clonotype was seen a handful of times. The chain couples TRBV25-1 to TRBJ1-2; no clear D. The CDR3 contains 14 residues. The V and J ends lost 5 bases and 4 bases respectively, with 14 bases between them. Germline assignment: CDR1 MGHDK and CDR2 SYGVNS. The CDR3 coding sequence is TGTGCCAGCAGTCCGGAGGGCCGCGGCTATGGCTACACCTTC. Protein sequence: CASSPEGRGYGYTF.

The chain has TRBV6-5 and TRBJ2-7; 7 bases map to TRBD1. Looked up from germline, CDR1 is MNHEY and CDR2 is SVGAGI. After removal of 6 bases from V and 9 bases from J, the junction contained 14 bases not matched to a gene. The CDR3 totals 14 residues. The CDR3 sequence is CASSPRGLGDRQYF. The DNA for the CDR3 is TGTGCCAGCAGCCCAAGGGGGCTGGGTGACCGGCAGTACTTC.

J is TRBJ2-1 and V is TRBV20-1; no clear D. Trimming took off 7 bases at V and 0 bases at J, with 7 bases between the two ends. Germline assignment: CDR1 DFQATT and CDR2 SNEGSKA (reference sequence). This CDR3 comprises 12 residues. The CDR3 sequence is CSVPDSYNEQFF. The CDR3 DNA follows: TGCAGTGTTCCTGACTCCTACAATGAGCAGTTCTTC.

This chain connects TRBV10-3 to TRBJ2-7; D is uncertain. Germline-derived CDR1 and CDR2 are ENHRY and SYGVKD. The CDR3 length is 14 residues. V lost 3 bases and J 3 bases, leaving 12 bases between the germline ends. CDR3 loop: CAISDPSLNYEQYF. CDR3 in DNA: TGTGCCATCAGTGATCCCAGTCTGAACTACGAGCAGTACTTC.

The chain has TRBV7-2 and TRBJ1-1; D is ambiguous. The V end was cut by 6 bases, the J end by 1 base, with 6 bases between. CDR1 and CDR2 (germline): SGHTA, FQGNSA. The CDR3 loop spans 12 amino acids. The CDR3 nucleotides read TGTGCCAGCAGAACCACGAACACTGAAGCTTTCTTT. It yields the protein CASRTTNTEAFF.

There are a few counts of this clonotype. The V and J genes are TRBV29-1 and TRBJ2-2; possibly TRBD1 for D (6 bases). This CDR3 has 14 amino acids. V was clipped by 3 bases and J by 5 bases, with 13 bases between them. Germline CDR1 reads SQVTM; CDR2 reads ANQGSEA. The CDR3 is CSVDEGHRTGELFF. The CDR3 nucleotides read TGCAGCGTTGACGAGGGACACAGGACCGGGGAGCTGTTTTTT.

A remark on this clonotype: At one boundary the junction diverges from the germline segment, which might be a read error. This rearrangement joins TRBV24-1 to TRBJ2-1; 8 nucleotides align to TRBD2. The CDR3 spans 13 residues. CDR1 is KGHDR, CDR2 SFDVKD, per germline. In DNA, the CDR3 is TGTGCCACCAGTGATCCGGGGGGGAATGAGCTGTTCTTC. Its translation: CATSDPGGNELFF.

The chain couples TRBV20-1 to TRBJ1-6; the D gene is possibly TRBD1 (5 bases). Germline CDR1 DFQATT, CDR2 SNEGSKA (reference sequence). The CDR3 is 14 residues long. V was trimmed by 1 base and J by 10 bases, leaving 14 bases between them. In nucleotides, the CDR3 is TGCAGTGCTAGAGTGAGGGGCCAGGGCTCACCCCTCCACTTT. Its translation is CSARVRGQGSPLHF.

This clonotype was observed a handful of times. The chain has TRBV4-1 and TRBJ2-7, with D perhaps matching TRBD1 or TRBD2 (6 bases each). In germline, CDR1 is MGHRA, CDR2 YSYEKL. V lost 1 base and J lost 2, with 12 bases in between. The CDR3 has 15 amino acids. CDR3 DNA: TGCGCCAGCAGCCAAGGCGGGACAAAAACCTACGAGCAGTACTTC. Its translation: CASSQGGTKTYEQYF.

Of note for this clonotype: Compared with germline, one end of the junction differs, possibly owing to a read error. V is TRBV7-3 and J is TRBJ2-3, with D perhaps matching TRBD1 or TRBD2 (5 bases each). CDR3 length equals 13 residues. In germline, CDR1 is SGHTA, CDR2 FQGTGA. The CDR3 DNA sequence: TGTGCCAGCAAAGCGGTAGGCACAGGTACGCAGTATTTT. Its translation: CASKAVGTGTQYF.

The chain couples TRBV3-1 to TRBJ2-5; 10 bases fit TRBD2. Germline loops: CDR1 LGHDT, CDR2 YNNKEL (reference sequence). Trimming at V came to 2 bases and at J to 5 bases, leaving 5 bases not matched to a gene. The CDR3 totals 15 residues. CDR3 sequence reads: CASSQSGGAGETQYF. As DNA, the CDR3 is TGTGCCAGCAGCCAAAGCGGGGGGGCCGGGGAGACCCAGTACTTC.

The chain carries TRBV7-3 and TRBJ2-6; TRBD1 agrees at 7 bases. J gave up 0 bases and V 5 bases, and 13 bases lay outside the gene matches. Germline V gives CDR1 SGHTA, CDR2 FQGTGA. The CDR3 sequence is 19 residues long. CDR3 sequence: CASSLRPVAGGSGANVLTF. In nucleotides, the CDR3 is TGTGCCAGCAGCCTACGACCTGTGGCAGGGGGCTCTGGGGCCAACGTCCTGACTTTC.

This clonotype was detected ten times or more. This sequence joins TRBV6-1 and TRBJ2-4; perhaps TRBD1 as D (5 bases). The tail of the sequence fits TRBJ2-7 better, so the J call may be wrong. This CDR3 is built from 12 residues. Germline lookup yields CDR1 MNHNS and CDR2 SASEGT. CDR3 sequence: CAIQAAASEQYF. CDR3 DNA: TGTGCCATACAGGCAGCCGCCTCCGAGCAGTACTTC.

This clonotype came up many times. The CDR3 DNA sequence: TGCGCCAGCAGCTTGGAGGGGGGTAGCAATCAGCCCCAGCATTTT. Its translation is CASSLEGGSNQPQHF. The rearrangement joins TRBV5-1 to TRBJ1-5; the D gene is possibly TRBD1 (6 bases). The CDR3 covers 15 residues. The germline V gene has CDR1 SGHRS and CDR2 YFSETQ. Trimming took 0 bases from V and 0 from J, leaving 7 bases between them. Variable domain in full (rest from reference TRBV5-1 and TRBJ1-5): KAGVTQTPRYLIKTRGQQVTLSCSPISGHRSVSWYQQTPGQGLQFLFEYFSETQRNKGNFPGRFSGRQFSNSRSEMNVSTLELGDSALYLCASSLEGGSNQPQHFGDGTRLSIL.

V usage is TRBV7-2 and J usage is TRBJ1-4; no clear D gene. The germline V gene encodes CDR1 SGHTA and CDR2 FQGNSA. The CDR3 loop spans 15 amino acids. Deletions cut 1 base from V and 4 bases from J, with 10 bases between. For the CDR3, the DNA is TGTGCCAGCAGCTTAGATTCAGGCTTTAATGAAAAACTGTTTTTT. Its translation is CASSLDSGFNEKLFF.

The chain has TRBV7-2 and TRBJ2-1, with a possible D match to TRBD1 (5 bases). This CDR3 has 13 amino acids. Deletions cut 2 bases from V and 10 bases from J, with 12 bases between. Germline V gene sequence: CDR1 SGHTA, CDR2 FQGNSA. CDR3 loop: CASSLSRQTEQFF. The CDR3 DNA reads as TGTGCCAGCAGCTTATCCCGACAGACCGAGCAGTTCTTC.